The 26 T cell receptor beta chains given below trace back to one sample, sequenced in a study of shared clonotypes between healthy human individuals. Libraries were prepared by immunoSEQ multiplex PCR; TCRdb keeps only in-frame clonotypes and omits some of them. The sample yields approximately 810,000 clones, around 92% seen once. Naive CD8 cells lacked CD45RO, underwent positive selection for CCR7 and left out terminally differentiated effector memory CD45RA+ cells. The sequencing input was naive CD8+ T cells sorted from blood. The origin of the receptors is a man in his thirties or forties in good health.

The chain combines TRBV10-2 with TRBJ2-3; no clear D gene. Germline CDR1 reads WSHSY; CDR2 reads SAAADI. The CDR3 covers 16 residues. The V end was cut by 0 bases, the J end by 2 bases, with 12 bases between. CDR3 in DNA: TGCGCCAGCAGTGAGTCGAGTGTCCAGGTCACAGATACGCAGTATTTT. Its translation is CASSESSVQVTDTQYF.

CDR3 protein: CASSMGTGGANTEAFF. The CDR3 region has the DNA TGTGCCAGCAGCATGGGGACAGGGGGCGCGAACACTGAAGCTTTCTTT. This chain connects TRBV7-9 to TRBJ1-1; 12 nucleotides match TRBD1. The CDR3 totals 16 residues. Germline V lookup: CDR1 SEHNR, CDR2 FQNEAQ (reference sequence). V lost 5 bases and J lost 1; bases outside the gene matches: 5. The whole variable domain, remainder taken from reference TRBV7-9 and TRBJ1-1, is DTGVSQNPRHKITKRGQNVTFRCDPISEHNRLYWYRQTLGQGPEFLTYFQNEAQLEKSRLLSDRFSAERPKGSFSTLEIQRTEQGDSAMYLCASSMGTGGANTEAFFGQGTRLTVV.

The gene calls are TRBV27 and TRBJ1-5; D gene ambiguous. This CDR3 has 15 amino acids. In germline, CDR1 is MNHEY, CDR2 SMNVEV (reference sequence). Trimming stripped 5 bases from V and 0 bases from J, with 11 bases between. CDR3 in DNA: TGTGCCAGCAGTAGTGGCTTCTTTAGCAATCAGCCCCAGCATTTT. Translating gives CASSSGFFSNQPQHF.

This clone was counted between two and nine times. The CDR3 reads CASSPRQGGTDTQYF. DNA for the CDR3: TGTGCCAGCAGCCCCAGACAGGGTGGTACAGATACGCAGTATTTT. The chain is built from TRBV7-9 and TRBJ2-3; 7 bases match TRBD1. CDR1 is SEHNR and CDR2 is FQNEAQ in the germline V gene (reference sequence). The CDR3 contains 15 residues. The trim removed 5 bases at V and 3 bases at J, leaving 8 bases unmatched.

The chain has TRBV7-6 and TRBJ1-5; D might be TRBD1 (6 bases). The V and J ends lost 5 bases and 2 bases respectively, with 13 bases between them. The germline gives CDR1 SGHVS, CDR2 FNYEAQ. The CDR3 consists of 15 residues. This chain's CDR3 is CASSPPGAGNQPQHF. CDR3 bases: TGTGCCAGCAGCCCCCCGGGGGCTGGCAATCAGCCCCAGCATTTT. Full variable domain (outside the CDR3, taken from reference TRBV7-6 and TRBJ1-5): GAGVSQSPRYKVTKRGQDVALRCDPISGHVSLYWYRQALGQGPEFLTYFNYEAQQDKSGLPNDRFSAERPEGSISTLTIQRTEQRDSAMYRCASSPPGAGNQPQHFGDGTRLSIL.

The chain carries TRBV27 and TRBJ1-1; the D gene is possibly TRBD1 (5 bases). In germline, CDR1 is MNHEY, CDR2 SMNVEV (reference sequence). V lost 7 bases to trimming and J lost 7 bases, with 10 bases between them. CDR3 length: 11 amino acids. CDR3 region: CASIGGDEAFF. In DNA, the CDR3 is TGTGCCAGCATTGGGGGTGATGAAGCTTTCTTT.

The gene calls are TRBV23-1 and TRBJ1-1; D gene ambiguous. TRBV23-1 is an ORF for which the function is uncertain. V lost 6 bases to trimming and J lost 6 bases, with 8 bases between them. This CDR3 spans 11 amino acids. In nucleotides, the CDR3 is TGCGCCAGCAGCCAGACGCCTGAAGCTTTCTTT. This sequence encodes CASSQTPEAFF.

The J gene is TRBJ1-1, the V gene TRBV4-1, with D possibly being TRBD1 (6 bases). Trimming took 2 bases from V and 3 from J, leaving 16 bases between them. Germline V gene sequence: CDR1 MGHRA, CDR2 YSYEKL. The CDR3 spans 16 residues. The CDR3 DNA reads TGCGCCAGCAGCCAATCTCTAACGACAGGATACACTGAAGCTTTCTTT. The encoded protein is CASSQSLTTGYTEAFF.

A remark on this clone: Within the sample, other DNA sequences also encode this same CDR3. The chain joins TRBV28 to TRBJ1-5, with a weak D call TRBD1 (5 bases). CDR3 size: 14 residues. The V end lost 3 bases, the J end lost 7 bases, and 13 bases lay between the germline ends. Germline values: CDR1 MDHEN, CDR2 SYDVKM. DNA for the CDR3: TGTGCCAGCAGTTTCCTCCAGGGTGGCCAGCCCCAGCATTTT. Translating gives CASSFLQGGQPQHF.

The CDR3 sequence is CASSLGAVAFF. CDR3 coding DNA: TGTGCCAGCAGCCTTGGGGCAGTTGCTTTCTTT. V and J are TRBV28 and TRBJ1-1, with D possibly matching TRBD1 (5 bases). The CDR3 length is 11 residues. The germline CDR1 and CDR2 sequences are MDHEN and SYDVKM. Trimming stripped 6 bases from V and 11 bases from J, with 13 bases between. Combining the CDR3 with reference TRBV28 and TRBJ1-1 gives the whole variable domain DVKVTQSSRYLVKRTGEKVFLECVQDMDHENMFWYRQDPGLGLRLIYFSYDVKMKEKGDIPEGYSVSREKKERFSLILESASTNQTSMYLCASSLGAVAFFGQGTRLTVV.

The V call is TRBV19, the J call TRBJ2-3; D may be TRBD1 or TRBD2 (6 bases each). The CDR3 runs to 15 residues. V lost 2 bases to trimming and J lost 3 bases, with 12 bases between them. In germline, CDR1 is LNHDA, CDR2 SQIVND (reference sequence). CDR3 amino acids: CASSISWGATDTQYF. In DNA, the CDR3 is TGTGCCAGTAGTATATCTTGGGGGGCTACAGATACGCAGTATTTT. Variable domain in full (rest from reference TRBV19 and TRBJ2-3): DGGITQSPKYLFRKEGQNVTLSCEQNLNHDAMYWYRQDPGQGLRLIYYSQIVNDFQKGDIAEGYSVSREKKESFPLTVTSAQKNPTAFYLCASSISWGATDTQYFGPGTRLTVL.

The DNA of the CDR3 is TGTGCCAGCAAGCCGACAGTGTCCGGGGAGCTGTTTTTT. This encodes CASKPTVSGELFF. The rearrangement joins TRBV7-8 to TRBJ2-2, with a weak D call TRBD1 (5 bases). Trimming shortened V by 7 bases and J by 6 bases, and 12 bases separated the two germline ends. In germline, CDR1 is SGHVS, CDR2 FQNEAQ. The CDR3 sequence is 13 residues long.

The J gene is TRBJ2-1, the V gene TRBV5-1, with 11 bases identical to TRBD2. Per germline, CDR1 SGHRS and CDR2 YFSETQ. J was trimmed by 1 base and V by 0 bases; bases with no gene match: 21. The CDR3 contains 23 residues. The CDR3 DNA sequence: TGCGCCAGCAGCTTGGTACAGGGGGGAGATACTAGCGGGAGTTGGAGGTCCTACAATGAGCAGTTCTTC. Translating it yields CASSLVQGGDTSGSWRSYNEQFF.

This chain links TRBV7-6 with TRBJ2-7; 9 nucleotides match TRBD2. CDR1 and CDR2 (germline): SGHVS, FNYEAQ. Trimming removed 1 base from V and 2 bases from J; junction bases left unmatched: 3. The CDR3 has 15 residues. The CDR3 spells CASSLDPSGAYEQYF. In nucleotides, the CDR3 is TGTGCCAGCAGCTTAGATCCTAGCGGGGCCTACGAGCAGTACTTC.

The chain employs TRBV7-2 and TRBJ2-1; 14 bases match TRBD2. Looked up from germline, CDR1 is SGHTA and CDR2 is FQGNSA. V gave up 3 bases and J gave up 4 bases; unmatched junction bases: 8. The CDR3 has 18 residues. DNA for the CDR3: TGTGCCAGCAGCTTCCCCGGGACTAGCGGGGGATCGTACAATGAGCAGTTCTTC. Its protein product is CASSFPGTSGGSYNEQFF.

The gene calls are TRBV9 and TRBJ1-2; 7 nucleotides agree with TRBD1. Per germline, CDR1 SGDLS and CDR2 YYNGEE. The CDR3 is 17 amino acids. The V gene end was trimmed by 0 bases and the J gene end by 2 bases; junction bases not matched to a gene: 10. CDR3 in amino acids: CASSVDRRTGLNYGYTF. The CDR3 bases are TGTGCCAGCAGCGTAGATAGGAGGACAGGCCTAAACTATGGCTACACCTTC.

J is TRBJ2-1 and V is TRBV19; the match to TRBD1 covers 11 bases. V shed 8 bases, J shed 4 bases, and the junction held 10 bases outside the gene matches. CDR3 size: 16 residues. Germline V CDR1 and CDR2: LNHDA, SQIVND (reference sequence). The CDR3 loop reads CASSKGQGDLYNEQFF. In nucleotides, the CDR3 is TGTGCCAGTTCGAAGGGACAGGGGGATTTATACAATGAGCAGTTCTTC.

The rearrangement joins TRBV13 to TRBJ2-5; 10 positions match TRBD1. J gave up 5 bases and V 5 bases, and 8 bases lay outside the gene matches. The CDR3 consists of 15 residues. Per the germline V gene, CDR1 is PRHDT and CDR2 is FYEKMQ (reference sequence). In DNA, the CDR3 is TGTGCCAGCAGCCCTGACAGGGGGCTGCGGGAGACCCAGTACTTC. This encodes CASSPDRGLRETQYF.

The gene calls are TRBV9 and TRBJ1-1, with D uncertain. Trimming pared 0 bases from V and 13 bases from J, leaving 10 bases between. This CDR3 is 11 amino acids long. Germline-derived CDR1 and CDR2 are SGDLS and YYNGEE. CDR3 amino acids: CASSVGGRRFF. For the CDR3, the DNA is TGTGCCAGCAGCGTAGGTGGCAGGCGTTTCTTT.

This clone was seen more than once but under ten times. J is TRBJ1-5 and V is TRBV7-8; tentatively, D is TRBD1 (6 bases). CDR1 SGHVS and CDR2 FQNEAQ come from the germline V gene. Trimming took 6 bases from V and 5 from J, leaving 11 bases between them. The CDR3 loop spans 13 amino acids. CDR3 nucleotides: TGTGCCAGCAGGATGGGGGCGGATCAGCCCCAGCATTTT. It yields the protein CASRMGADQPQHF.

This clone was recorded at least ten times. This rearrangement joins TRBV28 to TRBJ2-7, with D maybe TRBD2 (6 bases). The CDR3 is 15 amino acids. The germline V gene has CDR1 MDHEN and CDR2 SYDVKM. The V gene lost 6 bases and the J gene lost 0 bases, with 15 bases spanning the gap. The CDR3 loop reads CASRRAGLSSYEQYF. CDR3 sequence (DNA): TGTGCCAGCAGGAGAGCGGGCCTCAGCTCCTACGAGCAGTACTTC.

The chain combines TRBV5-1 with TRBJ2-5; tentative D call: TRBD2 (5 bases). Per the germline V gene, CDR1 is SGHRS and CDR2 is YFSETQ. The CDR3 sequence is 17 residues long. Trimming took off 0 bases at V and 3 bases at J, with 18 bases between the two ends. CDR3 amino acids: CASSLGLVGVGEETQYF. In DNA form, the CDR3 reads TGCGCCAGCAGCTTGGGGTTGGTGGGAGTGGGCGAAGAGACCCAGTACTTC.

The chain links TRBV28 to TRBJ2-2; D is uncertain. Trimming stripped 5 bases from V and 1 base from J, with 8 bases between. Germline-derived CDR1 and CDR2 are MDHEN and SYDVKM. This CDR3 is 14 amino acids long. CDR3 in amino acids: CASSPTWNTGELFF. DNA of the CDR3: TGTGCCAGCAGTCCGACTTGGAACACCGGGGAGCTGTTTTTT.

This chain connects TRBV7-9 to TRBJ2-1; D possibly corresponds to TRBD2 (6 bases). V was clipped by 4 bases and J by 0 bases, with 10 bases between them. CDR1 and CDR2 from the germline V gene are SEHNR and FQNEAQ (reference sequence). The CDR3 has 15 amino acids. The DNA of the CDR3 is TGTGCCAGCAGCTCACTAGCAAGCTCCTACAATGAGCAGTTCTTC. It codes for CASSSLASSYNEQFF.

This rearrangement joins TRBV18 to TRBJ1-2; possibly TRBD1 for D (5 bases). Germline V CDR1 and CDR2: KGHSH, LQKENI. This CDR3 region has 15 residues. The ends were cut back, 5 bases at V and 2 bases at J, with 15 bases in the middle. The DNA for the CDR3 is TGTGCCAGCTCAACCGGCGGGGGGGACAACTATGGCTACACCTTC. This gives the protein CASSTGGGDNYGYTF.

V and J are TRBV7-9 and TRBJ2-1, with 7 bases identical to TRBD2. The V and J ends lost 4 bases and 7 bases, in that order; junction bases with no gene match: 13. The CDR3 has 16 amino acids. The germline V gene has CDR1 SEHNR and CDR2 FQNEAQ (reference sequence). CDR3 sequence (DNA): TGTGCCAGCAGCTCCGTTGAGGGAGGGCCGGGTAATGAGCAGTTCTTC. It specifies CASSSVEGGPGNEQFF.